This TCR beta chain was recovered during a study of chemoradiotherapy in HPV16-positive cancers (dated by TCRdb to between 2021 and 2022). Describing the broader study: Candidate HPV-specific T-cell clones and common TCR motifs were defined through functional T-cell assays on cells from a couple of HPV16-positive patients. The study asked whether T-cell immunity against the HPV oncoproteins E6 and E7 changes during chemoradiotherapy and whether it affects survival. Next, the candidate HPV-specific TCRs and motifs were followed in TCR repertoires from roughly 90 patients with HPV-related cancers.

Repertoires were sampled repeatedly over the course of chemoradiotherapy so that clonal expansion in the tumor microenvironment could be followed. The library was made by the immunoSEQ multiplex PCR assay. What TCRdb holds here is the immuneACCESS table cut down to in-frame rearrangements. Part of the clones is not present; checked against another copy, under half of the missing clones reflect an unresolved V gene, and the others are unexplained. The sample contains some 11,000 clones, more than 70% of them found a single time. The ten largest clonotypes hold 7% to 10% of the sample. Findings and caveats that apply to the study as a whole: Expansion of candidate HPV-specific clones and E7-related TCR motifs was observed in the tumor microenvironment during treatment, whereas no such expansion was observed for non-HPV-specific T cells. The functional definition of HPV-specific T cells was derived from only a couple of HPV16-positive patients, and the survival association was reported for HPV16-positive patients. Improved recurrence-free survival in HPV16-positive patients was associated with expansion of HPV-responsive T cells during chemoradiotherapy.

Trimmed from V: 9 bases; trimmed from J: 6 bases; junction bases lacking a gene match: 9. Per the germline V gene, MNHEY is the CDR1 and SVGAGI is the CDR2. The CDR3 starts with the cysteine, ends with the phenylalanine, and has 14 residues. Just the 42-base CDR3 DNA is kept, in frame starting at base 1. Details on this clone: Its antigen is still unknown. Base qualities are not at hand, and no much larger clone is one base apart.

The chain was built from TRBV6-5 and TRBJ2-3, and 10 bases in between align with TRBD2. Sample collection occurred from a patient who underwent chemoradiotherapy. This TCR was sampled from a human donor with HPV-associated anogenital cancer. Here the CDR3 is given as CASTAGGPTDTQYF. At the DNA level, the sequence is TGTGCCAGTACAGCGGGAGGGCCTACTGATACGCAGTATTTT.